The 10 T cell receptor beta chains presented below share a single source sample, sequenced in a study of CD8+ T cells in alopecia areata. Described treatment: oral pan-JAK inhibitor, 5-10 mg twice daily. Sequencing used cDNA as its template, made by extracting RNA and reverse transcribing it. Data came from immunoSEQ multiplex PCR; TCRdb stores just in-frame clones and leaves some out. This table holds approximately 150,000 clones, 86% found once. The sample was CD8+ T cells sorted from blood, taken at week 4, from a patient treated with tofacitinib. The receptors originated from a human donor with alopecia areata.

The CDR3 DNA follows: TGTGCCAGCAGATCAGGGGATGGTGATGAAAAACTGTTTTTT. This translates into CASRSGDGDEKLFF. The V and J genes are TRBV6-1 and TRBJ1-4; the D gene is possibly TRBD1 (6 bases). V shed 6 bases and J shed 6 bases, with 14 bases lying between them. CDR1 is MNHNS and CDR2 is SASEGT in the germline V gene. The length of the CDR3 is 14 residues.

The chain combines TRBV30 with TRBJ2-2; 9 positions agree with TRBD1. CDR3 length: 15 amino acids. Germline trimming cut 2 bases from V and 5 bases from J; bases unmatched to any gene: 6. Germline CDR1 and CDR2: GTSNPN and SVGIG (reference sequence). The CDR3 here is CAWSSGTGMTGELFF. In nucleotides, the CDR3 is TGTGCCTGGAGTTCCGGGACAGGGATGACCGGGGAGCTGTTTTTT.

This clone has a single count. The gene calls are TRBV30 and TRBJ1-4; perhaps TRBD1 as D (6 bases). Per germline, CDR1 GTSNPN and CDR2 SVGIG (reference sequence). V was pared by 3 bases and J by 5 bases, with 10 bases between. The CDR3 is 13 amino acids. The CDR3 region is CAWRAGQNEKLFF. DNA for the CDR3: TGTGCCTGGAGGGCTGGACAGAATGAAAAACTGTTTTTT. The full variable domain, with the rest looked up from reference TRBV30 and TRBJ1-4, is SQTIHQWPATLVQPVGSPLSLECTVEGTSNPNLYWYRQAAGRGLQLLFYSVGIGQISSEVPQNLSASRPQDRQFILSSKKLLLSDSGFYLCAWRAGQNEKLFFGSGTQLSVL.

The rearrangement uses TRBV30 and TRBJ1-2; weak D call: TRBD1 (6 bases). The CDR3 has 14 amino acids. Trimming removed 5 bases from V and 7 bases from J, with 20 bases in between. Germline lookup yields CDR1 GTSNPN and CDR2 SVGIG (reference sequence). The CDR3 loop reads CAWAPGGGAGGYTF. As DNA, the CDR3 is TGTGCCTGGGCCCCGGGGGGGGGCGCCGGTGGCTACACCTTC.

Only one count was recorded for this clone. The gene calls are TRBV10-3 and TRBJ1-3, with D possibly TRBD1 on 6 matching bases. CDR1 ENHRY and CDR2 SYGVKD come from the germline V gene. The CDR3 covers 16 residues. The V end was cut by 2 bases, the J end by 0 bases, with 11 bases between. The CDR3 spells CAISEEGVYSGNTIYF. The CDR3 nucleotides read TGTGCCATCAGTGAGGAGGGGGTTTACTCTGGAAACACCATATATTTT.

The chain couples TRBV19 to TRBJ1-5, with 7 nucleotides matching TRBD1. Germline loops: CDR1 LNHDA, CDR2 SQIVND (reference sequence). There are 16 residues in the CDR3. Germline trimming cut 2 bases from V and 8 bases from J; bases unmatched to any gene: 12. The CDR3 DNA reads TGTGCCAGTAGTATAAGTTGGACAGGTGGTAGGGAGCCCCAGCATTTT. It specifies CASSISWTGGREPQHF.

The chain recombines TRBV27 with TRBJ2-7; a weak D match, TRBD1 (5 bases). The CDR3 loop spans 15 amino acids. V was shortened by 8 bases and J by 6 bases, with 23 bases between the two germline ends. Germline V lookup: CDR1 MNHEY, CDR2 SMNVEV (reference sequence). CDR3 in DNA: TGTGCCAGCGGGCCCCAGTACCCCAGGGCCGGCGAGCAGTACTTC. Its translation is CASGPQYPRAGEQYF.

The chain has TRBV10-1 and TRBJ2-7, with 10 bases fitting TRBD2. The V gene end was trimmed by 10 bases and the J gene end by 2 bases; junction bases not matched to a gene: 2. The CDR3 is made up of 12 amino acids. Germline values: CDR1 WNHNN, CDR2 SYGVQD (reference sequence). CDR3 in amino acids: CATSGSPYEQYF. CDR3 bases: TGCGCCACTAGCGGGAGTCCCTACGAGCAGTACTTC.

The genes are TRBV5-1 and TRBJ2-1; D is perhaps TRBD2 (6 bases). The CDR3 extends over 14 amino acids. Germline-derived CDR1 and CDR2 are SGHRS and YFSETQ. V was cut by 7 bases and J by 7 bases, with 18 bases left in between. The CDR3: CASRYSRAGNEQFF. DNA for the CDR3: TGCGCCAGCCGTTACTCTAGAGCGGGTAATGAGCAGTTCTTC.

V is TRBV5-4 and J is TRBJ2-2; 10 bases agree with TRBD1. CDR1 is SGHNT and CDR2 is YYREEE in the germline V gene (reference sequence). With 5 bases clipped from V and 5 bases from J, the junction kept 6 bases outside the gene matches. This CDR3 has 15 residues. CDR3 loop: CASSTGTGVTGELFF. In nucleotides, the CDR3 is TGTGCCAGCAGTACCGGGACAGGGGTAACCGGGGAGCTGTTTTTT.